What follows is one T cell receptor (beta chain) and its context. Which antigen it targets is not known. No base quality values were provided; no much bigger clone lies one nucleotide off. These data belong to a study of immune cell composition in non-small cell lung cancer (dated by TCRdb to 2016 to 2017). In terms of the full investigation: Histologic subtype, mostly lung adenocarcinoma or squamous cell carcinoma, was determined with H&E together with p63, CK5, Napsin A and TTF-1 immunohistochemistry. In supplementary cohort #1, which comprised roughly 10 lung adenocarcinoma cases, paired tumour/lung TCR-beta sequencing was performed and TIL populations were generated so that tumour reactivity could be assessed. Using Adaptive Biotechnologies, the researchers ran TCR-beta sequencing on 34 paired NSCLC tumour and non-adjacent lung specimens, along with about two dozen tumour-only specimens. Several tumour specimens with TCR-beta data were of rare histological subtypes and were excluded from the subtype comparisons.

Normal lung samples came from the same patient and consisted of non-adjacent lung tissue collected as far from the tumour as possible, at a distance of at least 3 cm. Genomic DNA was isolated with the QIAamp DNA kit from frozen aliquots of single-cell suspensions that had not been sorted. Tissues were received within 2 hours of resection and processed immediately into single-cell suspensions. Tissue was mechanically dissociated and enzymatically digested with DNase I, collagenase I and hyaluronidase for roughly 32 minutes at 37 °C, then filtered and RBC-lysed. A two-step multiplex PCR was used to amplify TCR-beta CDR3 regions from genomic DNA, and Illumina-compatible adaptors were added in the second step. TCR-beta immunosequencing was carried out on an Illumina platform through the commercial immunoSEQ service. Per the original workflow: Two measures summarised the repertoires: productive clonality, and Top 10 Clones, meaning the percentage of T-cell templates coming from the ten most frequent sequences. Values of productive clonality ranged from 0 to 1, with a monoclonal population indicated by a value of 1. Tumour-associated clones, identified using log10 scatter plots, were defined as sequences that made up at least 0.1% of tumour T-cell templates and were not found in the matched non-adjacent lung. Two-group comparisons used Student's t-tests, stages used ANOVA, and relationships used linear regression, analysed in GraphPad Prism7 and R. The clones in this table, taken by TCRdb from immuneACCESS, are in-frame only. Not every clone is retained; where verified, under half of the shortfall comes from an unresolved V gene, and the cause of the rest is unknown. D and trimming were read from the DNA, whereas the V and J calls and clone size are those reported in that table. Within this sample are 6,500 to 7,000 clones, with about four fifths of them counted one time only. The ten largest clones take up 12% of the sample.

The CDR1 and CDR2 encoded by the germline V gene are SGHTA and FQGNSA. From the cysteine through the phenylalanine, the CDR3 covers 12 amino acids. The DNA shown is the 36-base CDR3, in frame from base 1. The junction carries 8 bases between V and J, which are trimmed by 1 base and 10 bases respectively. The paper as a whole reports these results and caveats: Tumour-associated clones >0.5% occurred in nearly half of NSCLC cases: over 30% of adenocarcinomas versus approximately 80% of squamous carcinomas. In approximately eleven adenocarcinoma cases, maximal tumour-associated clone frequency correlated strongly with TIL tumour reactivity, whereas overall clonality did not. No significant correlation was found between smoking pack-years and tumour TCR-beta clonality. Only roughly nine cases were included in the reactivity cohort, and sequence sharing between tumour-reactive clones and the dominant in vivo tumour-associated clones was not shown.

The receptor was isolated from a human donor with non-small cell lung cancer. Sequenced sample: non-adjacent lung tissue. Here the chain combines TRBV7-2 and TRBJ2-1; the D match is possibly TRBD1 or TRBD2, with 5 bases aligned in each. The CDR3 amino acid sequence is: CASSLGGSEQFF. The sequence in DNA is TGTGCCAGCAGCTTAGGGGGGTCCGAGCAGTTCTTC.